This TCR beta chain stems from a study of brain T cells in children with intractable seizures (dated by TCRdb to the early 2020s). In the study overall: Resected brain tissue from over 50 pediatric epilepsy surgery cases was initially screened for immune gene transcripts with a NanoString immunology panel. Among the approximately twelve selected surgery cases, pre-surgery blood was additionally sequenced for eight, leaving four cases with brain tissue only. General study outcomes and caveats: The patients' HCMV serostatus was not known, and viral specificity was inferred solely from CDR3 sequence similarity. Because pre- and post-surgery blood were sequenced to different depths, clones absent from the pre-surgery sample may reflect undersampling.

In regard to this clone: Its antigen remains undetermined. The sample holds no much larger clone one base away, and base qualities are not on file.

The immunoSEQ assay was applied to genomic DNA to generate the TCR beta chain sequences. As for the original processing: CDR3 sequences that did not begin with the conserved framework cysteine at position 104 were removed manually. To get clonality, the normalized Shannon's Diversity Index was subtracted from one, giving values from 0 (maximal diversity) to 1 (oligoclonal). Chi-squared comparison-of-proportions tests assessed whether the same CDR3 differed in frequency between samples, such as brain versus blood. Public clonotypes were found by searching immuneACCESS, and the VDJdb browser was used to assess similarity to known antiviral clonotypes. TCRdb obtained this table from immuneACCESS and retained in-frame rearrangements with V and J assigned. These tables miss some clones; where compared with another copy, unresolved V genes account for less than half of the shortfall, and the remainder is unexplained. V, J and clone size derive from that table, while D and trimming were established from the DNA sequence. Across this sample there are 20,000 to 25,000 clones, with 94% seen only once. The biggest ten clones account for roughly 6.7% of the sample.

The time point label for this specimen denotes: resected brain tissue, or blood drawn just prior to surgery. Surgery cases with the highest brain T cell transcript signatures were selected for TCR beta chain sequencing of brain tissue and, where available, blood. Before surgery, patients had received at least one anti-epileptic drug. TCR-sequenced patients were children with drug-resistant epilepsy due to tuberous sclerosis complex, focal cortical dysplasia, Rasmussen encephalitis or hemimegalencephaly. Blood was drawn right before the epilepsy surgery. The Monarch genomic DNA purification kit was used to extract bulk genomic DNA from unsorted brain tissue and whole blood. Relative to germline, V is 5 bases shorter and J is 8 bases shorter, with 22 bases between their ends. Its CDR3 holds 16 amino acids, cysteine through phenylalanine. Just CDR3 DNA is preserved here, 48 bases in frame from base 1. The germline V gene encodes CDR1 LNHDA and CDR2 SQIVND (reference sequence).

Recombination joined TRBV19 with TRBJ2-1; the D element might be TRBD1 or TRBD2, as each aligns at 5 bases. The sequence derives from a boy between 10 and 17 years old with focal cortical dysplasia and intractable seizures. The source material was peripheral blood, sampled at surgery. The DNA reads TGTGCCAGTAGTTTGGGGGACCAGCCGGTTGTTGATGAGCAGTTCTTC. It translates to CASSLGDQPVVDEQFF.